This TCR beta chain was captured in a study of control samples from healthy donors and cancer patients. Germline V lookup: CDR1 MNHEY, CDR2 SMNVEV (reference sequence). Trimming shortened V by 2 bases and J by 4 bases, and 14 bases separated the two germline ends. The CDR3 totals 15 residues. The method was immunoSEQ multiplex PCR; TCRdb's version includes in-frame clones alone and lacks a portion of them. The sample shows approximately 150,000 clones, around 94% of them seen only once. The sequenced sample was blood. J is TRBJ1-2 and V is TRBV27, with a weak D call TRBD1 (5 bases). This receptor was taken from a woman aged 18-29 years in good health. The CDR3 loop reads CASSLARGIGYGYTF. As DNA, the CDR3 is TGTGCCAGCAGTTTAGCCCGGGGCATAGGCTATGGCTACACCTTC.